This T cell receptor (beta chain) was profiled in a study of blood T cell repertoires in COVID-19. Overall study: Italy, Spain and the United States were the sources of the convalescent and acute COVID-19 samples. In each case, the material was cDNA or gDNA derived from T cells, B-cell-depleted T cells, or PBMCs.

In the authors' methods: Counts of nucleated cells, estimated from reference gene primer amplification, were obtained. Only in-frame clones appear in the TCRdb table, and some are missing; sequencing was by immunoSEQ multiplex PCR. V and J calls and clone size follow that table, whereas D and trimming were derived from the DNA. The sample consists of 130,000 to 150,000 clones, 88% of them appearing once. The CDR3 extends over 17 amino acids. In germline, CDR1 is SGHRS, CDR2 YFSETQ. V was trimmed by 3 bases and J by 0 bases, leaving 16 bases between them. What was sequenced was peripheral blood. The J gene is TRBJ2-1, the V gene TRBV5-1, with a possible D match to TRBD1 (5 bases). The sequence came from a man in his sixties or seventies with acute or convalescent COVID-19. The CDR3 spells CASSWGGTRSSYNEQFF. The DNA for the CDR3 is TGCGCCAGCAGCTGGGGCGGCACAAGGAGCTCCTACAATGAGCAGTTCTTC.